The 9 T cell receptor delta chains below all came from one sample that was sequenced in a study of Vδ1+ human thymocytes. Study-level points and caveats: In the thymus, TRG and TRD repertoires looked highly polyclonal with Gaussian CDR3 lengths.

RNA was extracted from the cells and then reverse transcribed. CDR3 amplicons came from multiplex PCR with pooled V-gene forward and constant-region reverse primers. TCRdb fed the multiplex PCR reads into CATT to redo clone calling. The table shows over 65,000 delta-chain clones, with approximately 34% occurring only once. Their antigen targets remain unknown. Sequenced: Vdelta1+ gamma-delta thymocytes from the thymus. Indicated subset: FACS-sorted CD3+ TCRalphabeta- TCRVdelta1+ TCRVdelta2- thymocytes. The source of these receptors is a boy in the first two years of life who had congenital heart surgery.

This clone occurred once. The chain employs TRDV1 and TRDJ1; 9 bases agree with TRDD3. Per germline, CDR1 TSWWSYY and CDR2 QGS. V lost 7 bases and J lost 3; bases outside the gene matches: 12. The CDR3 totals 16 residues. This CDR3 reads CALADPKSGGSDKLIF. In DNA, the CDR3 is TGTGCTCTTGCCGATCCTAAGTCTGGGGGATCCGATAAACTCATCTTT.

The rearrangement links TRDV1 to TRDJ1; 13 bases agree with TRDD3. The CDR3 contains 19 residues. Germline trimming cut 3 bases from V and 3 bases from J; bases unmatched to any gene: 13. Germline values: CDR1 TSWWSYY, CDR2 QGS. This CDR3 is CALGDRLYWGIRGADKLIF. CDR3 bases: TGTGCTCTTGGGGATCGATTATACTGGGGGATACGCGGGGCCGATAAACTCATCTTT.

This clone was observed a handful of times. The J gene is TRDJ1, the V gene TRDV1; possibly TRDD2 for D (6 bases). The CDR3 consists of 17 residues. Germline CDR1 is TSWWSYY and CDR2 is QGS. V was shortened by 4 bases and J by 0 bases, with 18 bases between the two germline ends. CDR3 coding DNA: TGTGCTCTTGGGGCCCCTTCCAATACGGCGTACACCGATAAACTCATCTTT. Residues: CALGAPSNTAYTDKLIF.

Only a few counts were recorded for this clone. V and J are TRDV1 and TRDJ1; tentatively, D is TRDD3 (5 bases). The germline CDR1 and CDR2 sequences are TSWWSYY and QGS. The CDR3 spans 18 residues. The V end lost 5 bases, the J end lost 1 base, and 23 bases lay between the germline ends. The CDR3 reads CALGSQGGHPDSTDKLIF. CDR3 DNA sequence: TGTGCTCTTGGGAGCCAGGGGGGTCACCCCGACTCCACCGATAAACTCATCTTT.

The chain is built from TRDV1 and TRDJ1; the D is unclear. CDR1 and CDR2 (germline): TSWWSYY, QGS. V was cut by 0 bases and J by 10 bases, with 9 bases left in between. This CDR3 is 12 amino acids long. CDR3 region: CALGELRRGLIF. CDR3 nucleotide sequence: TGTGCTCTTGGGGAACTAAGGCGGGGACTCATCTTT.

This clone came up a few times. The chain employs TRDV1 and TRDJ1; D might be TRDD2 (6 bases). Per germline, CDR1 TSWWSYY and CDR2 QGS. V was shortened by 5 bases and J by 0 bases, with 40 bases between the two germline ends. The CDR3 is made up of 24 amino acids. CDR3 nucleotides: TGTGCTCTTGGGACACCACAGTGGCCTTCCGGGTCCCTCTTCTGGGCGCTTAACACCGATAAACTCATCTTT. Amino acids: CALGTPQWPSGSLFWALNTDKLIF.

This clone was detected a few times. The genes are TRDV1 and TRDJ1; possible D gene TRDD3, 6 bases. The CDR3 is 17 residues long. Trimming removed 3 bases at V and 0 bases at J, with 17 bases between. In germline, CDR1 is TSWWSYY, CDR2 QGS. Here the CDR3 reads CALGEASLLGDTDKLIF. Written as DNA, the CDR3 is TGTGCTCTTGGGGAGGCCTCCCTACTGGGCGACACCGATAAACTCATCTTT.

Only a few counts were recorded for this clone. The J gene is TRDJ1, the V gene TRDV1; 8 positions agree with TRDD3. This CDR3 has 18 residues. In germline, CDR1 is TSWWSYY, CDR2 QGS. The ends lost 0 bases at V and 7 bases at J; junction bases unmatched: 16. The CDR3 DNA reads TGTGCTCTTGGGGAACTGGCTCCTATCGGACTGGGGGCGATTAAACTCATCTTT. It translates to CALGELAPIGLGAIKLIF.

V usage is TRDV1 and J usage is TRDJ1; D possibly uses TRDD2 or TRDD3 (9 bases each). V dropped 0 bases and J dropped 2 bases, with 31 bases sitting between them. Germline CDR1 is TSWWSYY and CDR2 is QGS. The CDR3 spans 22 residues. The CDR3 region is CALGELSPTFLQILGETDKLIF. In DNA form, the CDR3 reads TGTGCTCTTGGGGAACTGTCCCCAACCTTCCTACAAATACTGGGGGAAACCGATAAACTCATCTTT.